This passage covers 3 T cell receptor beta chains from one sample sequenced in a study of memory CD4+ T cells and cytomegalovirus serostatus (dated by TCRdb to about 2019). Libraries were built with the immunoSEQ multiplex PCR assay. This is the immuneACCESS table as TCRdb keeps it, with only in-frame sequences that have V and J called. A part of the clones is gone; compared with another copy, unresolved V genes explain less than half, and the rest is unexplained. The sample table contains more than 40,000 clones; only one count was recorded for 76% of them. Nearly 6.5% of the sample comes from the top ten. A FACSAria II was used to sort memory CD4+ T cells, defined as single viable CD3+CD4+CD8-CD45RO+ cells. Material: memory CD4+ T cells from blood. The receptors derive from an adult in good health and CMV-seronegative.

The V and J genes are TRBV11-2 and TRBJ2-7, with no clear D. The length of the CDR3 is 15 residues. From germline, CDR1 is SGHAT and CDR2 FQNNGV. The ends were cut back, 6 bases at V and 0 bases at J, with 15 bases in the middle. Here the CDR3 reads CASRHLGFSSYEQYF. CDR3 sequence (DNA): TGTGCCAGCAGGCACCTGGGATTCAGCTCCTACGAGCAGTACTTC.

V and J are TRBV10-3 and TRBJ1-1; D may be TRBD1 (6 bases). Germline CDR1 and CDR2: ENHRY and SYGVKD. V lost 5 bases and J lost 6, with 13 bases in between. CDR3 size: 13 residues. The CDR3 is CAISKTGYSEAFF. CDR3 nucleotide sequence: TGTGCCATCAGTAAAACAGGGTATTCTGAAGCTTTCTTT.

The chain combines TRBV28 with TRBJ1-1; D gene unclear. Trimming removed 3 bases at V and 7 bases at J, with 15 bases between. CDR3 size: 14 residues. From germline, CDR1 is MDHEN and CDR2 SYDVKM. The chain's CDR3 is CASSFGRRPHEAFF. In DNA form, the CDR3 reads TGTGCCAGCAGTTTCGGACGGAGACCCCATGAAGCTTTCTTT.